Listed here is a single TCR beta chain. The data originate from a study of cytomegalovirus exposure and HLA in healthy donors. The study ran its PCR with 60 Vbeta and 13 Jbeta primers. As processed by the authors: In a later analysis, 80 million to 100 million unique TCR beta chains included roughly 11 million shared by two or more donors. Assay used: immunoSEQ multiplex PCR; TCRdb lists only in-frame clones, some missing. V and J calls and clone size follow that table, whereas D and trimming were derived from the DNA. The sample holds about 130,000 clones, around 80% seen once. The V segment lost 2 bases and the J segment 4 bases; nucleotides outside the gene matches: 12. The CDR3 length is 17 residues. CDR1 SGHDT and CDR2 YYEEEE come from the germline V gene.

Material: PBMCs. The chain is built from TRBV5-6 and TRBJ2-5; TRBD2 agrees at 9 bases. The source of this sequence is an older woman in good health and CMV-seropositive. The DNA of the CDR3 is TGTGCCAGCAGCTTTGTTAGCGGGGGCGCGAGGGCAGAGACCCAGTACTTC. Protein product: CASSFVSGGARAETQYF.